The source of this T cell receptor (beta chain) is a study of human T cells and chemical hapten exposure. This clonotype was observed at least ten times. Sample time point: patch test 2, 6 weeks after DPC sensitization. Treatment specified: therapeutic diphenylcyclopropenone sensitization with weekly scalp DPC. TCRdb used MiXCR to reprocess the RACE reads, holding one entry per CDR3 protein. The data hold approximately 80,000 distinct CDR3 sequences, with 8% to 13% observed a single time. The length of the CDR3 is 11 residues. In germline, CDR1 is SQVTM, CDR2 ANQGSEA. V was trimmed by 7 bases and J by 0 bases, leaving 7 bases between them.

Sample: whole blood, taken in connection with sensitization to the hapten diphenylcyclopropenone (DPC). The V call is TRBV29-1, the J call TRBJ2-7; D gene uncertain. This receptor was identified in a woman aged 45-65 years with alopecia areata. Some clones in this sample may be carry-over from other donors' samples. CDR3: CSAQNSYEQYF. In nucleotides, the CDR3 is TGCAGCGCACAGAACTCCTACGAGCAGTACTTC.